A single sample gave rise to the 3 T cell receptor beta chains below, sequenced in a study of blood T cells in healthy people across ages. PCR was performed a second time for about 7 to 12 cycles using a sample-barcoded 5' primer and a J-beta primer mix. TCRdb re-called the 5' RACE reads through MiXCR, storing one row per CDR3 protein. The sample consists of hundreds of thousands of distinct CDR3 sequences, more than 50% of them appearing once. The sequenced sample consisted of blood. The receptor source for this set is a middle-aged man in good health.

The rearrangement joins TRBV20-1 to TRBJ2-3; tentatively, D is TRBD2 (7 bases). This CDR3 is 18 amino acids long. V was shortened by 6 bases and J by 5 bases, with 30 bases between the two germline ends. CDR1 and CDR2 from the germline V gene are DFQATT and SNEGSKA (reference sequence). CDR3 in DNA: TGCAGTGCCCCTATCAGGGGTGGTTTGGCGGGAGAGGGAGATACGCAGTATTTT. It translates to CSAPIRGGLAGEGDTQYF.

On this clonotype itself: It is unclear where the CDR3 begins or ends on the DNA, so no DNA is shown, and the CDR3 is as TCRdb lists it. The chain couples TRBV7-5 to TRBJ2-5; the D call in the table, TRBD2, was not verified against the DNA. TRBV7-5 is classified as a pseudogene. The CDR3 totals 19 residues, both ends included. The CDR3 sequence: CISVSEAINPAGREETQYF.

This chain uses TRBV20-1 with TRBJ2-7; 10 bases align to TRBD2. V was clipped by 3 bases and J by 2 bases; unmatched bases: 7. The CDR3 covers 15 residues. Looked up from germline, CDR1 is DFQATT and CDR2 is SNEGSKA (reference sequence). CDR3: CSASSSGRGAYEQYF. The CDR3 DNA sequence: TGCAGTGCTAGTTCCAGCGGGAGGGGGGCCTACGAGCAGTACTTC.